This record covers a single T cell receptor (beta chain). Its matching antigen is unknown. This CDR3 spans 14 amino acids. Germline V gene sequence: CDR1 MNHEY, CDR2 SVGAGI. The junction had 11 bases not matched to a gene; V was cut back by 8 bases and J by 8 bases. The sample belongs to a study of cytomegalovirus exposure and HLA in healthy donors. Libraries were prepared by immunoSEQ multiplex PCR; TCRdb keeps only in-frame clonotypes and omits some of them. Among 140,000 to 150,000 clones listed, approximately 93% were seen once. Study-wide points: TCR beta chains numbering more than 150 were designated cytomegalovirus-associated. A classifier reportedly called cytomegalovirus status with high sensitivity and specificity.

Sequenced material: PBMCs. The V gene is TRBV6-5, the J gene TRBJ1-4, with 7 bases identical to TRBD1. The clonotype comes from a man aged 18 to 30 in good health and CMV-seronegative. The CDR3, as DNA: TGTGCCAGCCGAAGGACAGGTGTACGGGAAAAACTGTTTTTT. Translation: CASRRTGVREKLFF.